This T cell receptor beta chain originates from a study of T cell responses to AZD1222 COVID-19 vaccine. General study points: Only six or seven AZD1222 recipients were seropositive at baseline. Spike was spanned by vaccine-associated CD4 TCRs, which were dominant at 160-218 and 743-854.

For this clone: As yet, its antigen is unknown.

The method was immunoSEQ multiplex PCR; TCRdb's version includes in-frame clones alone and lacks a portion of them. This table has 100,000 to 150,000 clones, about 90% appearing once. This specimen consisted of peripheral blood, obtained on day 0 of AZD1222 vaccination. The TCR sequence derives from an adult in good health.

DNA for the CDR3: TGTGCCAGCAGCCCCCAGCAGGGGAGCAATCAGCCCCAGCATTTT. It is translated as CASSPQQGSNQPQHF. The chain has TRBV7-2 and TRBJ1-5; TRBD1 might be the D (6 bases). V was shortened by 5 bases and J by 1 base, with 12 bases between the two germline ends. Germline lookup yields CDR1 SGHTA and CDR2 FQGNSA. This CDR3 contains 15 residues. The full variable domain, rest sourced from reference TRBV7-2 and TRBJ1-5, is GAGVSQSPSNKVTEKGKDVELRCDPISGHTALYWYRQSLGQGLEFLIYFQGNSAPDKSGLPSDRFSAERTGGSVSTLTIQRTQQEDSAVYLCASSPQQGSNQPQHFGDGTRLSIL.